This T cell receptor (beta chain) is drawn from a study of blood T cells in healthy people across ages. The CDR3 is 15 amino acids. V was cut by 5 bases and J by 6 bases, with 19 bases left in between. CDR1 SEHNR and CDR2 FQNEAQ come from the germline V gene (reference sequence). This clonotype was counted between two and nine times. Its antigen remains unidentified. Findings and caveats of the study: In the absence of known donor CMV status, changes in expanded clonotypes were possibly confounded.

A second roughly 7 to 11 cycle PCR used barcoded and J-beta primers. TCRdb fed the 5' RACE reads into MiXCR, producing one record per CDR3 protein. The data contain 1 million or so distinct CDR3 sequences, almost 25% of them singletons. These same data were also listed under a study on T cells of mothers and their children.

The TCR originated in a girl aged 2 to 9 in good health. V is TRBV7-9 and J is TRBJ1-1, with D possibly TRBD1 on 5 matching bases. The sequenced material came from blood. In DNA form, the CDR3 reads TGTGCCAGCAGCCGCGAGACAGTGGCCCGGGCTGAAGCTTTCTTT. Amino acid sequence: CASSRETVARAEAFF.